This is a list of T cell receptor beta chains from one sample in a study of blood T cell repertoires in COVID-19. Profiled with immunoSEQ multiplex PCR; TCRdb holds only in-frame clones, not every one. The sample has 140,000 to 150,000 clones; 75% to 85% are singletons. The material sequenced was peripheral blood. The receptors here all came from a man in his 70s who had recovered from COVID-19. Both conserved end residues are trimmed from each CDR3. The D gene is left open where the match is weak. Not all rows give a size; the values are once, few, many and, for expanded clones, a class.

>.|TRBJ2-1|TRBV11-3|once
ASSPNPGYDEQF
>.|TRBJ1-1|TRBV6-2/TRBV6-3|.
ASSLQRARVVGTEAF
>TRBD1|TRBJ2-7|TRBV20-1|.
SASPTGSEQY
>TRBD2|TRBJ2-2|TRBV28|.
ASSSSKSAGFRPGELF
>TRBD1|TRBJ2-5|TRBV7-9|.
ASSRRQGDQETQY
>TRBD2|TRBJ2-2|TRBV5-1|.
ASRRAGDGTGELF
>TRBD2|TRBJ2-7|TRBV5-1|.
ASSLVLAGYEQY
>.|TRBJ1-1|TRBV7-2|.
ASSFSDLNTEAF
>.|TRBJ2-3|TRBV29-1|.
SVEKFRQGTDTQY
>TRBD2|TRBJ2-1|TRBV9|.
ASSVGGGEGDEQF
>.|TRBJ1-3|TRBV3-1/TRBV3-2|.
ASSRQIPSGNTIY
>TRBD2|TRBJ2-7|TRBV19|.
ASSIDTGTSGPYEQY
>.|TRBJ2-1|TRBV20-1|.
SARSRDEQF
>.|TRBJ2-2|TRBV9|.
ASSSRLEGDAGELF
>TRBD2|TRBJ2-3|TRBV10-2|.
ASSESNSPLAGATDTQY
>.|TRBJ1-5|TRBV5-6|.
ASSLGAQGNQPQH
>TRBD1|TRBJ2-6|TRBV13|.
ASSYRRDRVNTGANVLT
>TRBD1|TRBJ2-3|TRBV18|.
ASSPTGGQGDTQY
>TRBD1|TRBJ1-2|TRBV7-9|.
ASSSTGQGSNYGYT
>.|TRBJ2-3|TRBV4-3|.
ASSQDRRPTDTQY
>TRBD1|TRBJ2-1|TRBV30|.
AWSVWQGDNEQF
>.|TRBJ2-1|TRBV11-2|few
ASSLAGSYNEQF
>TRBD2|TRBJ2-3|TRBV6-1|.
ASSARGGVSTDTQY
>TRBD1|TRBJ2-7|TRBV19|.
ASSGDRDYEQY
>.|TRBJ1-3|TRBV7-2|once
ASSFNYPPGNTIY
>TRBD2|TRBJ2-3|TRBV3-1/TRBV3-2|.
ASSRLATKDAQY
>TRBD2|TRBJ2-3|TRBV6-2/TRBV6-3|.
ASSLFGLAGSTDTQY
>TRBD1|TRBJ1-2|TRBV5-6|.
ASSLVRDRVYGYT
>.|TRBJ1-2|TRBV7-2|.
ASSLKTGGDYGYT
>TRBD1|TRBJ2-5|TRBV9|.
ASSLRTGGEETQY